This T cell receptor beta chain was found in a study of blood T cell repertoires in COVID-19. Across the whole study: The United States, Italy and Spain supplied acute and convalescent COVID-19 samples. From T cells, B-cell-depleted T cells, or PBMCs came the material, which was cDNA or gDNA.

V lost 0 bases to trimming and J lost 3 bases; unmatched junction nucleotides: 7. Germline-derived CDR1 and CDR2 are SEHNR and FQNEAQ (reference sequence). The CDR3 runs to 17 residues. Per the authors' pipeline: Scientists estimated how many nucleated cells there were by amplifying reference gene primers. Using immunoSEQ multiplex PCR, the repertoire was profiled, and TCRdb retains in-frame clones only, with some absent. V and J calls plus clone size are reproduced from that table; the DNA served to infer D and trimming. The data contain 170,000 or so clones, about 80% of them singletons. Sequenced: peripheral blood. This TCR was sampled from an older man with active or convalescent COVID-19. This chain joins TRBV7-9 and TRBJ1-1; TRBD1 matches at 10 bases. The CDR3, as DNA: TGTGCCAGCAGCTTAGCGCTAGGGACAGGGGACTACACTGAAGCTTTCTTT. It specifies CASSLALGTGDYTEAFF. Supplemented by reference TRBV7-9 and TRBJ1-1, the full variable domain reads DTGVSQNPRHKITKRGQNVTFRCDPISEHNRLYWYRQTLGQGPEFLTYFQNEAQLEKSRLLSDRFSAERPKGSFSTLEIQRTEQGDSAMYLCASSLALGTGDYTEAFFGQGTRLTVV.